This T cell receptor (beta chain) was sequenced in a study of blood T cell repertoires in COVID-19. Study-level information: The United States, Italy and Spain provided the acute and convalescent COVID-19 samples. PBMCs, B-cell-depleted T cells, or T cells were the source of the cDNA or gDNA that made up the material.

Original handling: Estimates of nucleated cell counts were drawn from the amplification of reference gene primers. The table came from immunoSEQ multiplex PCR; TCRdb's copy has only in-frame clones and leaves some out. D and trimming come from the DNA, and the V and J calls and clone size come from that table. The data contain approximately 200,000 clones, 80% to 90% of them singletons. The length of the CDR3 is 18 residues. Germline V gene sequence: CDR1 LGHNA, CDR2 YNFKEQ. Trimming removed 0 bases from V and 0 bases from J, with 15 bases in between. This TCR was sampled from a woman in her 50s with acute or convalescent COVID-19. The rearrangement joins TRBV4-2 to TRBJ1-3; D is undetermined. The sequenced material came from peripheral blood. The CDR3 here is CASSQDVGGLSSGNTIYF. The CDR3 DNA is TGTGCCAGCAGCCAAGATGTTGGAGGGCTTAGCTCTGGAAACACCATATATTTT.